Included here is one T cell receptor beta chain sequence, with context. Its antigen is not known. The data were taken from a study of blood T cells in healthy people across ages. Study findings and constraints: Higher diversity and more naive CD4+ cells were features of long-lived donors, compared to aged donors. The unknown donor CMV status may have confounded expanded clonotype changes.

Each of the donors had 9 to 10 milliliters of peripheral blood drawn into EDTA-treated Vacutainer tubes. Through a sample-barcoded 5' primer and a J-beta primer mix, a second PCR was run for roughly 7 to 11 cycles. One entry per CDR3 protein results from TCRdb running MiXCR on the 5' RACE reads. In the table there are about 830,000 distinct CDR3 sequences, 62% of which are singletons. CDR1 and CDR2 from the germline V gene are MDHEN and SYDVKM. Trimming took 2 bases from V and 3 from J; bases not matched to a gene: 8. The CDR3 consists of 16 residues. What was sequenced was blood. The TCR sequence derives from a man aged 25-45 years in good health. This chain links TRBV28 with TRBJ2-3; TRBD1 matches 7 bases. CDR3 DNA sequence: TGTGCCAGCAGTTTAGTAAGACAGGGTAGGACAGATACGCAGTATTTT. Translating it yields CASSLVRQGRTDTQYF.